Listed below are T cell receptor beta chains from one sample, sequenced in a study of PD-1 blockade in classical Hodgkin lymphoma. Produced via immunoSEQ multiplex PCR; TCRdb's table is partial and in-frame only. The sample holds tens of thousands of clones, 90% seen once. The material sequenced was CD4+ T cells from blood. The receptor set was obtained from a human donor with classical Hodgkin lymphoma. Each CDR3 is given with its conserved first and last residue. The D gene is left open where the match is weak. The size of a clone is reported for some rows only, either as once, few or many, or as a class for expanded clones.

>14|TRBV15|TRBJ1-4|-|-
CATSRAVTNEKLFF
TGTGCCACCAGCAGGGCAGTAACTAATGAAAAACTGTTTTTT
>15|TRBV6-6|TRBJ2-2|-|-
CASSYTIGMPGELFF
TGTGCCAGCAGTTACACGATAGGGATGCCCGGGGAGCTGTTTTTT
>15|TRBV28|TRBJ1-5|-|once
CASSAGKVGNQPQHF
TGTGCCAGCAGCGCAGGGAAGGTGGGAAATCAGCCCCAGCATTTT
>14|TRBV6-1|TRBJ2-4|-|-
CASSERYRGDIQYF
TGTGCCAGCAGTGAAAGGTACAGAGGAGACATTCAGTACTTC
>13|TRBV25-1|TRBJ2-7|TRBD2|once
CASSERLADEQYF
TGTGCCAGCAGTGAACGGCTAGCGGACGAGCAGTACTTC
>15|TRBV5-1|TRBJ1-4|TRBD1|-
CASSGTGVANEKLFF
TGCGCCAGCAGCGGGACAGGGGTTGCTAATGAAAAACTGTTTTTT
>16|TRBV5-4|TRBJ2-5|TRBD2|-
CASSLGGGASQETQYF
TGTGCCAGCAGCTTGGGGGGGGGTGCTTCCCAAGAGACCCAGTACTTC
>13|TRBV4-3|TRBJ1-2|-|-
CASSQVGGTGYTF
TGCGCCAGCAGCCAAGTTGGGGGAACCGGCTACACCTTC
>14|TRBV19|TRBJ1-2|-|-
CASSTRTATNGYTF
TGTGCCAGTAGTACCAGGACGGCCACGAACGGCTACACCTTC
>15|TRBV6-1|TRBJ2-3|-|once
CAMTQGRGSTDTQYF
TGTGCCATGACGCAGGGGAGGGGAAGCACAGATACGCAGTATTTT
>12|TRBV2|TRBJ2-5|-|-
CASTPGRETQYF
TGTGCCAGCACCCCTGGAAGAGAGACCCAGTACTTC
>17|TRBV2|TRBJ1-5|TRBD1|-
CASSGQGAGASNQPQHF
TGTGCCAGCAGTGGACAGGGGGCAGGAGCGAGCAATCAGCCCCAGCATTTT
>13|TRBV5-6|TRBJ2-6|-|-
CASSFHRANVLTF
TGTGCCAGCAGCTTTCATAGGGCCAACGTCCTGACTTTC
>18|TRBV7-9|TRBJ2-6|-|-
CASSVLTLGSSGANVLTF
TGTGCCAGCAGCGTACTAACACTTGGAAGCTCTGGGGCCAACGTCCTGACTTTC
>14|TRBV6-1|TRBJ2-7|-|-
CASSPRDDHYEQYF
TGTGCCAGCAGCCCCCGGGACGATCACTACGAGCAGTACTTC
>16|TRBV2|TRBJ1-2|-|-
CASSEVRDGLNYGYTF
TGTGCCAGCAGTGAGGTCCGGGACGGACTTAACTATGGCTACACCTTC
>17|TRBV30|TRBJ1-5|-|-
CAWSVRKGGPDNQPQHF
TGTGCCTGGAGTGTACGCAAGGGGGGGCCGGACAATCAGCCCCAGCATTTT
>16|TRBV6-1|TRBJ1-5|TRBD1|-
CASSEFRTGDNQPQHF
TGTGCCAGCAGTGAATTCAGAACAGGGGATAATCAGCCCCAGCATTTT
>15|TRBV7-2|TRBJ1-1|-|-
CASSLGAGLNTEAFF
TGTGCCAGCAGCTTAGGTGCCGGGTTGAACACTGAAGCTTTCTTT
>14|TRBV7-2|TRBJ1-2|TRBD1|-
CASSWGGDRDGYTF
TGTGCCAGCAGTTGGGGGGGGGACAGAGATGGCTACACCTTC
>15|TRBV10-3|TRBJ2-1|-|-
CAIRGGQGDWDEQFF
TGTGCCATCAGGGGGGGACAAGGCGATTGGGATGAGCAGTTCTTC
>15|TRBV4-1|TRBJ1-5|-|-
CASSQDSLGNQPQHF
TGCGCCAGCAGCCAAGATTCATTGGGAAATCAGCCCCAGCATTTT